This section outlines one T cell receptor (beta chain) sequence together with its context. The antigen remains unidentified. This CDR3 is built from 12 residues. Germline V gene data show CDR1 as SEHNR and CDR2 as FQNEAQ (reference sequence). V was shortened by 2 bases and J by 12 bases, with 11 bases between the two germline ends. Profiled with immunoSEQ multiplex PCR; TCRdb holds only in-frame clones, not every one. This sample yields approximately 410,000 clones, of which more than 75% are seen a single time; 3.6% belongs to the top ten. Documented treatment: around 19 received Ad26.COV2.S at low or high dose, single or two shots; 5 received placebo; per-sample allocation not given. After the first vaccine or placebo injection, samples were drawn on day 63. An 18-55-year-old adult in Boston served as donor. This sample was taken from a study of Ad26.COV2.S vaccination and SARS-CoV-2 variants. About the research overall: Donor was assigned to the Ad26.COV2.S arm of trial COV1001.

General observations from the study: Responses of T cells in total may have been underestimated by the TCR breadth and depth analyses. There was reportedly substantial breadth in spike-specific CD8+ and CD4+ T cell responses after vaccination.

This chain links TRBV7-9 with TRBJ2-1, with D possibly TRBD1 on 6 matching bases. The sequence derives from a person between 18 and 59 years old who received the Ad26.COV2.S COVID-19 vaccine or a placebo. Source: peripheral blood, taken in a trial of Ad26.COV2.S vaccine versus placebo. The CDR3 loop is CASSLTGLTQFF. DNA for the CDR3: TGTGCCAGCAGCTTAACAGGGCTGACGCAGTTCTTC.